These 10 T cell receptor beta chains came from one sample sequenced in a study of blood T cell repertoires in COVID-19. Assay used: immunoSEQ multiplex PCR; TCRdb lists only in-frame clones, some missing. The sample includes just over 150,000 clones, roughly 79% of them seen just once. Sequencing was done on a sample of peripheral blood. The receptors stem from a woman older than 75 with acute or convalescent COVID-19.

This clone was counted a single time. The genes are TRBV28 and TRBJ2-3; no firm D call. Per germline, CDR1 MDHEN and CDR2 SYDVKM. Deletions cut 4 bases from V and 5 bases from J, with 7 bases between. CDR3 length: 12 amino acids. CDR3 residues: CASSYLGDTQYF. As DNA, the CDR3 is TGTGCCAGCAGTTATCTCGGAGATACGCAGTATTTT.

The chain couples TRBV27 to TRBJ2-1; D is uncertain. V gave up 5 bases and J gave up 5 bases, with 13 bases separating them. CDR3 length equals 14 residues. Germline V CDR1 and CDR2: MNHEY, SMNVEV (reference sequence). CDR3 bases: TGTGCCAGCAGTAAAGCCGCTACCAACAATGAGCAGTTCTTC. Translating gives CASSKAATNNEQFF.

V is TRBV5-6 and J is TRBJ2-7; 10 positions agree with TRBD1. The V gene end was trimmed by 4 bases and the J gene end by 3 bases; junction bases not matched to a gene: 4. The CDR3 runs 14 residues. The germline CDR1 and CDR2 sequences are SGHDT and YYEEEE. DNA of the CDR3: TGTGCCAGCAGCCCGGGACAGGGGTTCTACGAGCAGTACTTC. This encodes CASSPGQGFYEQYF.

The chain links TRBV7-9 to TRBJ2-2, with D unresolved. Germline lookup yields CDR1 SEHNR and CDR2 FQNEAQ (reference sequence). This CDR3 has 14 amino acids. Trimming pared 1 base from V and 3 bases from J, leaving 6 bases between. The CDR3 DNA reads TGTGCCAGCAGCTTAGATATCCACACCGGGGAGCTGTTTTTT. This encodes CASSLDIHTGELFF.

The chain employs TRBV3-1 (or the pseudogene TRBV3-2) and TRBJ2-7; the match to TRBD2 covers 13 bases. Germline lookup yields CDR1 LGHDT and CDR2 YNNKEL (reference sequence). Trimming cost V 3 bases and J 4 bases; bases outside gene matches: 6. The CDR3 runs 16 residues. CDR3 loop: CASSHRGLAGTYEQYF. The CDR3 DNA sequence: TGTGCCAGCAGCCACCGGGGACTAGCGGGAACGTACGAGCAGTACTTC.

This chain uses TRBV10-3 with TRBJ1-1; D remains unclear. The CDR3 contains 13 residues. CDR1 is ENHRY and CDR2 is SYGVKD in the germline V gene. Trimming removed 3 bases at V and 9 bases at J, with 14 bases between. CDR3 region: CAISEFPGSQAFF. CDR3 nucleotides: TGTGCCATCAGTGAATTCCCCGGGTCCCAAGCTTTCTTT.

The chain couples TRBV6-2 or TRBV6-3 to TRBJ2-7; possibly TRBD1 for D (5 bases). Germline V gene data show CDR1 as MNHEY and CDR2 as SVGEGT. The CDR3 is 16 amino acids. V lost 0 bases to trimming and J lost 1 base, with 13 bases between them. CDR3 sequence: CASSYSIQDRSYEQYF. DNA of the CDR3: TGTGCCAGCAGTTACTCGATACAGGATCGGTCCTACGAGCAGTACTTC.

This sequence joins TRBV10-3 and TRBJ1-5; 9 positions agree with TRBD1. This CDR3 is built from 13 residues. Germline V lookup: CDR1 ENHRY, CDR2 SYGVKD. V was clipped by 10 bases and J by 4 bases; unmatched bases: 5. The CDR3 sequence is CATAGQGNQPQHF. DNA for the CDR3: TGTGCCACCGCGGGACAGGGAAATCAGCCCCAGCATTTT.

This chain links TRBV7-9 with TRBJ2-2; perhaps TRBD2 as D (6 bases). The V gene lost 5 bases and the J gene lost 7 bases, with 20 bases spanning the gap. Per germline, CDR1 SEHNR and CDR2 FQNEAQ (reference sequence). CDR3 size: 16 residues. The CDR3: CASSPVGGAVGGELFF. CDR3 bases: TGTGCCAGCAGCCCCGTGGGGGGAGCTGTTGGCGGGGAGCTGTTTTTT.

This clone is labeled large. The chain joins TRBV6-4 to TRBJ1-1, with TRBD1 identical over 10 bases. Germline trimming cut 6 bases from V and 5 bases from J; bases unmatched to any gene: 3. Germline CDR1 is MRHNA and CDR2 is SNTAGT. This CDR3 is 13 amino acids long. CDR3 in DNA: TGTGCCAGCAGGGGACAGGGGACTACTGAAGCTTTCTTT. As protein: CASRGQGTTEAFF.